Listed below are T cell receptor beta chains from one sample, sequenced in a study of cytomegalovirus exposure and HLA in healthy donors. TCRdb's copy holds only in-frame clones and misses some; the assay was immunoSEQ multiplex PCR. The sample lists about 82,000 clones, about 78% occurring once. Sample: PBMCs. These TCRs come from a man between 45 and 60 years old in good health and CMV-seronegative. Each CDR3 is given with its conserved first and last residue. D genes are given only for firm matches. Part of the rows lack a size; the others show once, few, many or a class for expanded clones.

clone size: few; V gene: TRBV4-1; D gene: TRBD1; J gene: TRBJ2-2; CDR3 DNA: TGCGCCAGCAGCCTTTATCAGGGGGCAAGAAACACCGGGGAGCTGTTTTTT; CDR3 protein: CASSLYQGARNTGELFF
clone size: NA; V gene: TRBV13; D gene: TRBD2; J gene: TRBJ2-7; CDR3 DNA: TGTGCCAGCAGCTTACTCCCCCCTAGCGGGATCTACGAGCAGTACTTC; CDR3 protein: CASSLLPPSGIYEQYF
clone size: NA; V gene: TRBV6-6; D gene: TRBD1; J gene: TRBJ1-3; CDR3 DNA: TGTGCCAGCAGTCAAGACAGGGCTACCTCTGGAAACACCATATATTTT; CDR3 protein: CASSQDRATSGNTIYF
clone size: NA; V gene: TRBV18; D gene: TRBD2; J gene: TRBJ2-3; CDR3 DNA: TGTGCCAGCTCAACGGGGGGGCCTAGCACAGATACGCAGTATTTT; CDR3 protein: CASSTGGPSTDTQYF
clone size: NA; V gene: TRBV15; D gene: NA; J gene: TRBJ1-4; CDR3 DNA: TGTGCCACCAGCAACGTTCGGGTTGCGACTAATGAAAAACTGTTTTTT; CDR3 protein: CATSNVRVATNEKLFF
clone size: NA; V gene: TRBV5-1; D gene: TRBD1; J gene: TRBJ1-3; CDR3 DNA: TGCGCCAGCAGTCAAGGACAGGATCGGGTGGGAAACACCATATATTTT; CDR3 protein: CASSQGQDRVGNTIYF
clone size: NA; V gene: TRBV2; D gene: TRBD1; J gene: TRBJ2-7; CDR3 DNA: TGTGCCAGCAGCCTGACAGGGGCCAACGAGCAGTACTTC; CDR3 protein: CASSLTGANEQYF
clone size: NA; V gene: TRBV9; D gene: TRBD2; J gene: TRBJ2-3; CDR3 DNA: TGTGCCAGCAGCGCCGATAGCGGGGCCTCGTTCACAGATACGCAGTATTTT; CDR3 protein: CASSADSGASFTDTQYF
clone size: NA; V gene: TRBV19; D gene: NA; J gene: TRBJ1-2; CDR3 DNA: TGTGCCAGTAGTATGGGGAGGCTCTATGGCTACACCTTC; CDR3 protein: CASSMGRLYGYTF
clone size: NA; V gene: TRBV18; D gene: TRBD2; J gene: TRBJ2-3; CDR3 DNA: TGTGCCAGCTCACCGACTAGCGGGATCACAGATACGCAGTATTTT; CDR3 protein: CASSPTSGITDTQYF
clone size: few; V gene: TRBV9; D gene: NA; J gene: TRBJ1-1; CDR3 DNA: TGTGCCAGCAGCGTAGCGGGGAGGGGGACTGAAGCTTTCTTT; CDR3 protein: CASSVAGRGTEAFF
clone size: NA; V gene: TRBV4-1; D gene: TRBD2; J gene: TRBJ2-7; CDR3 DNA: TGCGCCAGCAGCGAAGAGACGGTAGCGGGGGGGGCCTACGAGCAGTACTTC; CDR3 protein: CASSEETVAGGAYEQYF
clone size: NA; V gene: TRBV2; D gene: NA; J gene: TRBJ1-5; CDR3 DNA: TGTGCCAGCTCCAATATCAAACAGGGCCCAACCAATCAGCCCCAGCATTTT; CDR3 protein: CASSNIKQGPTNQPQHF
clone size: NA; V gene: TRBV4-1; D gene: NA; J gene: TRBJ2-1; CDR3 DNA: TGCGCCAGCAGCCCAAGGGGCCGGCCGGTGAGCTCCTACAATGAGCAGTTCTTC; CDR3 protein: CASSPRGRPVSSYNEQFF
clone size: NA; V gene: TRBV4-3; D gene: NA; J gene: TRBJ2-7; CDR3 DNA: TGCGCCAGCAGCCAAGATCTGGTTGCAGGTAAGGACGAGCAGTACTTC; CDR3 protein: CASSQDLVAGKDEQYF
clone size: NA; V gene: TRBV5-1; D gene: NA; J gene: TRBJ1-1; CDR3 DNA: TGCGCCAGCAGCCGCGGGGGTGGGAGCACTGAAGCTTTCTTT; CDR3 protein: CASSRGGGSTEAFF
clone size: NA; V gene: TRBV6-1; D gene: TRBD1; J gene: TRBJ1-5; CDR3 DNA: TGTGCCAGCAGGCCAGGGGGCTTCCAGCCCCAGCATTTT; CDR3 protein: CASRPGGFQPQHF
clone size: NA; V gene: TRBV9; D gene: NA; J gene: TRBJ2-1; CDR3 DNA: TGTGCCAGCAGCGTAGTGGCGGGATCCTCCTACAATGAGCAGTTCTTC; CDR3 protein: CASSVVAGSSYNEQFF
clone size: few; V gene: TRBV6-1; D gene: TRBD1; J gene: TRBJ1-5; CDR3 DNA: TGTGCCAGCAGACAAGGACAGGGGGCAAATCAGCCCCAGCATTTT; CDR3 protein: CASRQGQGANQPQHF
clone size: NA; V gene: TRBV14; D gene: NA; J gene: TRBJ1-3; CDR3 DNA: TGTGCCAGCAGCCTCGGACAGCCGGGAAACACCATATATTTT; CDR3 protein: CASSLGQPGNTIYF